This TCR beta chain comes out of a study of blood T cell repertoires in COVID-19. Across the whole study: The samples span acute and convalescent COVID-19 from the United States, Italy and Spain.

This CDR3 is built from 14 residues. Per the germline V gene, CDR1 is SGHNT and CDR2 is YYREEE (reference sequence). V was clipped by 0 bases and J by 0 bases, with 5 bases between them. Cohorts were based on clinical histories the participants reported. In the study's own analysis: From reference gene primer amplification, estimates of nucleated cell counts were derived. Measured with immunoSEQ multiplex PCR; TCRdb has only the in-frame clones, and not every one. The DNA was the basis for D and trimming; V, J and clone size are from that table. The sample records 490,000 or so clones, approximately 87% being singletons.

Source material: PBMCs or T cells enriched from blood (not recorded which). The receptor was isolated from a woman in her 40s who had recovered from COVID-19. The gene calls are TRBV5-4 and TRBJ2-3; D uncertain. CDR3 coding DNA: TGTGCCAGCAGCTTGGACGGGAGCACAGATACGCAGTATTTT. It is translated as CASSLDGSTDTQYF.